The source of this TCR beta chain is a study of T-cell memory formation after mild COVID-19. This clonotype came up a few times. The germline gene is not matched at one end of the junction; a read error may be the cause. This CDR3 has 14 amino acids. MiXCR, run by TCRdb on the 5' RACE reads, gives a single entry per CDR3 protein. The sample lists about 390,000 distinct CDR3 sequences; 20% to 25% were seen once. The sample was PBMCs or a T cell subset sorted from them (not recorded which). The chain joins TRBV12-3 or TRBV12-4 to TRBJ1-2; D is ambiguous. The sequence derives from an adult woman who had mild COVID-19 (a few samples of this study predate the infection). Cell type and time point are not known. In nucleotides, the CDR3 is TGTGCCAGCAGTGTAGCCGAAAAGGGCCTTGGCTACACCTTC. It codes for CASSVAEKGLGYTF.